The sequence of this TCR beta chain was determined in a study of shared clonotypes between healthy human individuals. The CDR3 covers 16 residues. The ends were cut back, 2 bases at V and 0 bases at J, with 9 bases in the middle. Germline CDR1 reads SGHRS; CDR2 reads YFSETQ. The method was immunoSEQ multiplex PCR; TCRdb's version includes in-frame clones alone and lacks a portion of them. In the table there are some 2 million clones, roughly 94% of which are singletons. This clonotype was sampled from a man aged 18 to 30 in good health. Source material: naive CD4+ T cells sorted from blood. Specified subset: CD45RA+ positively selected. The rearrangement joins TRBV5-1 to TRBJ2-6, with D perhaps matching TRBD1 (5 bases). CDR3 in DNA: TGCGCCAGCAGCTTAAAAGGGGACTCTGGGGCCAACGTCCTGACTTTC. Amino acid sequence: CASSLKGDSGANVLTF.